Included here is one TCR beta chain sequence, with context. Antigen unknown. The data stem from a study of beta chain features in type 1 diabetes. The wider study: Sorted cells, about 99 million in number, were examined across all samples. Whole-study findings and limits: Patients with Type 1 diabetes showed moderately but significantly shorter TCRB CDR3s in all four CD4+ subsets.

Expressed TCRB transcripts were sequenced because the isolated RNA had all been reverse transcribed beforehand. Using immunoSEQ multiplex PCR, the repertoire was profiled, and TCRdb retains in-frame clones only, with some absent. The sample yields roughly 160,000 clones, 6.5% to 8.5% seen once. CDR1 SQVTM and CDR2 ANQGSEA come from the germline V gene. The CDR3 has 13 amino acids. With 7 bases clipped from V and 8 bases from J, the junction kept 10 bases outside the gene matches. The V call is TRBV29-1, the J call TRBJ1-4; the match to TRBD1 covers 7 bases. This receptor was identified in a young woman with type 1 diabetes. Material: central memory CD4+ T cells from blood. The CDR3 loop reads CSASGTEREKLFF. The CDR3 bases are TGCAGCGCTTCCGGGACAGAGAGAGAAAAACTGTTTTTT.